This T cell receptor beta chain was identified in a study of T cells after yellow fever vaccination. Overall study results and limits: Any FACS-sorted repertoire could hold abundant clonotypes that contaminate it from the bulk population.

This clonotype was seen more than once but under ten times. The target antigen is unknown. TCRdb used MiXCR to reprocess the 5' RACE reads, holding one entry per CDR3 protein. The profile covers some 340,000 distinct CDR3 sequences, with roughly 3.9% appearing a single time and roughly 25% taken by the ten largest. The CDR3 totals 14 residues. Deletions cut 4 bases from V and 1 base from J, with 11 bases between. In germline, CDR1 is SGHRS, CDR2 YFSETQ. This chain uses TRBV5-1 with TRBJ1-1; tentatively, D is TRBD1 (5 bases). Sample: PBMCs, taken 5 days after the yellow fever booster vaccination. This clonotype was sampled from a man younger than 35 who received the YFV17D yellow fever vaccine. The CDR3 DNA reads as TGCGCCAGCAGCGCCGGGGCGGCGAACACTGAAGCTTTCTTT. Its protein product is CASSAGAANTEAFF. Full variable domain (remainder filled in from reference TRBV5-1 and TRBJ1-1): KAGVTQTPRYLIKTRGQQVTLSCSPISGHRSVSWYQQTPGQGLQFLFEYFSETQRNKGNFPGRFSGRQFSNSRSEMNVSTLELGDSALYLCASSAGAANTEAFFGQGTRLTVV.